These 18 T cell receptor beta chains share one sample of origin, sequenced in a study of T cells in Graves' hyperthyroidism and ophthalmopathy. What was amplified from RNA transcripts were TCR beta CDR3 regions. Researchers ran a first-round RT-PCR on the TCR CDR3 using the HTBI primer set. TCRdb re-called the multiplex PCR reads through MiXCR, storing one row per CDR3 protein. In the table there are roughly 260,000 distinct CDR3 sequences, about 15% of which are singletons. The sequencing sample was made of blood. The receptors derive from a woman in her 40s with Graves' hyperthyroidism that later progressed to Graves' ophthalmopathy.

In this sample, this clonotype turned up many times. For the CDR3, the DNA is TGCAGTGCTAGAGGCCGTCCACTGACTAATGAAAAACTGTTTTTT. As protein: CSARGRPLTNEKLFF. This chain connects TRBV20-1 to TRBJ1-4, with D unclear. CDR1 and CDR2 from the germline V gene are DFQATT and SNEGSKA (reference sequence). CDR3 length equals 15 residues. Between the trimmed V and J ends, which lost 1 base and 2 bases, there was a span of 11 bases.

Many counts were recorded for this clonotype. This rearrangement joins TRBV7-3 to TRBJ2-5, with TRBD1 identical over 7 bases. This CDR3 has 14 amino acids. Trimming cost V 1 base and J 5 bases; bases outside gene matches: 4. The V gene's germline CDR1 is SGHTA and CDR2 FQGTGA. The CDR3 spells CASSLKGADETQYF. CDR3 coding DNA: TGTGCCAGCAGCTTAAAGGGGGCTGATGAGACCCAGTACTTC.

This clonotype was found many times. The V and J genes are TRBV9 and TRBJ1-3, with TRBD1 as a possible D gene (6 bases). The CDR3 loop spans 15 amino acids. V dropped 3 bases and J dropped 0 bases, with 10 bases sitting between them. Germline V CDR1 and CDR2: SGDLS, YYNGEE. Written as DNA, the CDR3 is TGTGCCAGCAGCGCGACAGGATACTCTGGAAACACCATATATTTT. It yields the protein CASSATGYSGNTIYF.

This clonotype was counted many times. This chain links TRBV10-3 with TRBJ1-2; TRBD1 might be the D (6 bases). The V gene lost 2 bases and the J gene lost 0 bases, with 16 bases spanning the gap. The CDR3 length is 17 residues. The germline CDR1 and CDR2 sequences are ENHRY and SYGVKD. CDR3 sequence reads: CAISEGQLRAPNYGYTF. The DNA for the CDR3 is TGTGCCATCAGTGAGGGACAGCTTAGAGCCCCTAACTATGGCTACACCTTC.

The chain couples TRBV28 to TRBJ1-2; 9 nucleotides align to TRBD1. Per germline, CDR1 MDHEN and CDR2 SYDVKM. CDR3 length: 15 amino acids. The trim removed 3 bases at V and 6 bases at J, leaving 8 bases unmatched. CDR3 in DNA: TGTGCCAGCAGTTTTATCTCCGGGACAGGGAATGGCTACACCTTC. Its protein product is CASSFISGTGNGYTF.

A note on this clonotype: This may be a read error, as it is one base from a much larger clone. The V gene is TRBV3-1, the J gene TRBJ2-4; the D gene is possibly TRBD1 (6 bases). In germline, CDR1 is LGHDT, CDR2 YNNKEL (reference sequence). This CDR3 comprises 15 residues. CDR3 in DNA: TGTGCCCGCAGCCAAGTGAGGGGGAAGGGAAACATTCAGTACTTC. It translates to CARSQVRGKGNIQYF.

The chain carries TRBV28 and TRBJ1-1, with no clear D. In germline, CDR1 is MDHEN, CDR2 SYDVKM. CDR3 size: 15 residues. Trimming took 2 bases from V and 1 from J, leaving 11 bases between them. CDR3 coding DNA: TGTGCCAGCAGTTTAACGAGGGCAGGGAACACTGAAGCTTTCTTT. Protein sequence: CASSLTRAGNTEAFF.

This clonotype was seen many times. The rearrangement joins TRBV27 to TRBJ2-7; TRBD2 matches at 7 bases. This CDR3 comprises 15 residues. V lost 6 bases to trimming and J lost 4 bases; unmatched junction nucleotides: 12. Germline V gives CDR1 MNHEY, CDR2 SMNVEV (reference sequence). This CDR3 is CASSPGPGLTYEQYF. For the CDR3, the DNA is TGTGCCAGCAGCCCAGGACCGGGACTAACTTACGAGCAGTACTTC.

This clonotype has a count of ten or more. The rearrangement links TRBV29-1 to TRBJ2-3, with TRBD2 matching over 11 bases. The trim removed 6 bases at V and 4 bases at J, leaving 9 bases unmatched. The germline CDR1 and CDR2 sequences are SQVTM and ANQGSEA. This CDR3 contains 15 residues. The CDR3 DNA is TGCAGCGTCGCATTAGCGGGAGGGCCTGCAGATACGCAGTATTTT. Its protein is CSVALAGGPADTQYF.

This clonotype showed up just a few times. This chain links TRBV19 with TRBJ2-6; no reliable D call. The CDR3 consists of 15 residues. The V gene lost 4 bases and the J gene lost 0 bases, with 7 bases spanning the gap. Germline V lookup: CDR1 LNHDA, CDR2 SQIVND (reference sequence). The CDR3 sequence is CASSTLFSGANVLTF. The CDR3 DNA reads TGTGCCAGTAGTACTCTCTTCTCTGGGGCCAACGTCCTGACTTTC. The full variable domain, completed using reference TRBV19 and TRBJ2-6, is DGGITQSPKYLFRKEGQNVTLSCEQNLNHDAMYWYRQDPGQGLRLIYYSQIVNDFQKGDIAEGYSVSREKKESFPLTVTSAQKNPTAFYLCASSTLFSGANVLTFGAGSRLTVL.

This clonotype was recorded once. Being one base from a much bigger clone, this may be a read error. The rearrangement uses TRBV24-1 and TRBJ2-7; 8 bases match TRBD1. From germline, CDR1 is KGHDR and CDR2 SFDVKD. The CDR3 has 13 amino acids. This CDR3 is CATSRTGYYERYF. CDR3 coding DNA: TGTGCCACCAGTAGGACAGGGTACTACGAGCGGTACTTC.

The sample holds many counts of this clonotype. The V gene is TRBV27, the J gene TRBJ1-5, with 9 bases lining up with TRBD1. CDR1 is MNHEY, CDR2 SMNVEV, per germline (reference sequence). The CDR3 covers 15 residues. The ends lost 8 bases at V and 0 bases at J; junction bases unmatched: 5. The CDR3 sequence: CASRTGAYSNQPQHF. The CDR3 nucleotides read TGTGCCAGCCGGACAGGGGCCTATAGCAATCAGCCCCAGCATTTT.

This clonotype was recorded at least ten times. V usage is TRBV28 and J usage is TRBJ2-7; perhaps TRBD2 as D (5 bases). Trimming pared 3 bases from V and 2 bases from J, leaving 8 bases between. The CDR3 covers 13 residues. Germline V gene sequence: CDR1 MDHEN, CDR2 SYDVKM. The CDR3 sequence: CASSLDSTYEQYF. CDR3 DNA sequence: TGTGCCAGCAGTTTGGACTCCACCTACGAGCAGTACTTC.

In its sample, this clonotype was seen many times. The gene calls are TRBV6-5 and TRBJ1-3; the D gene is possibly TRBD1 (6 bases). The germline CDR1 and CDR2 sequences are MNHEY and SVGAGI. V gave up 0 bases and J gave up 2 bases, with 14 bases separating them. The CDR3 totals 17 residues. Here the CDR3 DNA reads TGTGCCAGCAGTTACTCGAGACGGCAGGGGCCTGGAAACACCATATATTTT. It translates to CASSYSRRQGPGNTIYF.

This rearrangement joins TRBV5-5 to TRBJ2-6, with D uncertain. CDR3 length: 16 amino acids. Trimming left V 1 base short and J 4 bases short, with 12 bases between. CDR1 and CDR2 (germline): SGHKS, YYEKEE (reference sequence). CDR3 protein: CASSLLAVVGANVLTF. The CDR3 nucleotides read TGTGCCAGCAGCTTGTTGGCAGTCGTAGGGGCCAACGTCCTGACTTTC. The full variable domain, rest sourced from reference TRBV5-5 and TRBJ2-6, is DAGVTQSPTHLIKTRGQQVTLRCSPISGHKSVSWYQQVLGQGPQFIFQYYEKEERGRGNFPDRFSARQFPNYSSELNVNALLLGDSALYLCASSLLAVVGANVLTFGAGSRLTVL.

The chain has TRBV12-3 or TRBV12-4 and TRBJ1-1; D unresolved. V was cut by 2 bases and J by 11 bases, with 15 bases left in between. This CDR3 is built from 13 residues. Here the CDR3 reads CASSLRVGVGAFF. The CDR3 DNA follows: TGTGCCAGCAGTTTAAGGGTCGGGGTCGGGGCTTTCTTT.

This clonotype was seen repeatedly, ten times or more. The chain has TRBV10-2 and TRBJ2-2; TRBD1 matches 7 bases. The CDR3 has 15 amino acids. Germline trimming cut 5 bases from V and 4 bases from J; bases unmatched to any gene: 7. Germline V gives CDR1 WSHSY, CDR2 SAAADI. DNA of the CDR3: TGCGCCAGCAGTCCCACAGGGGCAGGCACCGGGGAGCTGTTTTTT. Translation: CASSPTGAGTGELFF.

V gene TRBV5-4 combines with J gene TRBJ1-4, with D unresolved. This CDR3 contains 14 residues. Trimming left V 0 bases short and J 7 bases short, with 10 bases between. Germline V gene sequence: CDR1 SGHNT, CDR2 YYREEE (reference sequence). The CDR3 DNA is TGTGCCAGCAGCTTGGTAGGGTCGGGTGAAAAACTGTTTTTT. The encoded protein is CASSLVGSGEKLFF.